This T cell receptor (beta chain) was recovered during a study of T cell responses to AZD1222 COVID-19 vaccine. Study overall: It was second doses at about 4 or about 12 weeks that were pooled.

General study findings and limits: Sampled repertoires all dated from after the peak T cell response. Spike-specific TCRs gained breadth and depth after people received two AZD1222 doses.

Note on this clone: The target antigen is unknown.

Produced via immunoSEQ multiplex PCR; TCRdb's table is partial and in-frame only. The sample consists of roughly 120,000 clones, roughly nine tenths of them appearing once. V was trimmed by 2 bases and J by 6 bases, leaving 10 bases between them. From germline, CDR1 is SEHNR and CDR2 FQNEAQ (reference sequence). This CDR3 has 13 residues. J is TRBJ1-1 and V is TRBV7-9; a possible D gene is TRBD1 (5 bases). Sample: peripheral blood, taken on day 0 of AZD1222 vaccination. The receptor's source is an adult in good health. This CDR3 reads CASSLKGQAEAFF. The CDR3 coding sequence is TGTGCCAGCAGCTTAAAGGGGCAGGCTGAAGCTTTCTTT.